A single sample gave rise to the 3 T cell receptor beta chains below, sequenced in a study of blood T cell repertoires in COVID-19. Data came from immunoSEQ multiplex PCR; TCRdb stores just in-frame clones and leaves some out. The sample lists tens of thousands of clones, roughly 72% seen once, with more than 12% in the top ten. Sequenced input: peripheral blood. The receptors come from a man aged 60-69 years with COVID-19, enrolled during active disease.

This chain links TRBV5-1 with TRBJ2-7; the match to TRBD1 covers 9 bases. This CDR3 comprises 15 residues. V shed 0 bases and J 2 bases; nucleotides not matched to a gene: 3. Germline CDR1 and CDR2: SGHRS and YFSETQ. The CDR3 protein is CASSLEGQGTYEQYF. In nucleotides, the CDR3 is TGCGCCAGCAGCTTGGAGGGACAGGGTACCTACGAGCAGTACTTC.

The chain uses TRBV19 and TRBJ2-2; a possible D gene is TRBD1 (6 bases). CDR1 is LNHDA and CDR2 is SQIVND in the germline V gene (reference sequence). The length of the CDR3 is 15 residues. V was cut by 9 bases and J by 5 bases, with 19 bases left in between. CDR3 amino acids: CASLAQGDNTGELFF. As DNA, the CDR3 is TGTGCCAGCCTGGCACAGGGAGATAATACCGGGGAGCTGTTTTTT.

The CDR3 loop is CATSGRTSNEQFF. DNA for the CDR3: TGTGCCACCAGCGGGAGAACTAGCAATGAGCAGTTCTTC. The chain combines TRBV15 with TRBJ2-1, with D possibly matching TRBD2 (5 bases). Germline V gives CDR1 LNHNV, CDR2 YYDKDF (reference sequence). The V and J ends lost 5 bases and 6 bases respectively, with 11 bases between them. This CDR3 is 13 amino acids long.